What follows are 18 T cell receptor beta chains derived from one specimen sequenced in a study of shared clonotypes between healthy human individuals (TCRdb year 2020). Receptor amplification or capture employed the immunoSEQ multiplex PCR assay. As stored in TCRdb, this immuneACCESS dataset retains in-frame rearrangements with V and J assigned. A fraction of the clones does not appear; measured against another copy, unresolved V genes explain less than half of the discrepancy, and the remainder lacks a known reason. This sample gives just over 2,000,000 clones in total; over 85% of them show up just once. Around 0.13% of the sample is in the top ten clones. The material sequenced was naive CD4+ T cells sorted from blood. Interpreted using the paper, the cell subset or site label stands for: CD45RA+ positively selected. The receptors stem from a man between 18 and 35 years old in good health.

The J gene is TRBJ2-7, the V gene TRBV6-6; tentatively, D is TRBD1 (5 bases). Germline V lookup: CDR1 MNHNY, CDR2 SVGAGI (reference sequence). The CDR3 sequence is 12 residues long. The V gene lost 4 bases and the J gene lost 6 bases, with 10 bases spanning the gap. CDR3 coding DNA: TGTGCCAGCAGTTCGACAGTGGTCGAGCAGTACTTC. It translates to CASSSTVVEQYF.

The V and J genes are TRBV19 and TRBJ1-2; unclear D gene. This CDR3 comprises 14 residues. Germline CDR1 reads LNHDA; CDR2 reads SQIVND (reference sequence). V dropped 6 bases and J dropped 2 bases, with 13 bases sitting between them. This chain's CDR3 is CASSRRENNYGYTF. CDR3 nucleotide sequence: TGTGCCAGTAGCCGGCGAGAGAACAACTATGGCTACACCTTC.

This chain joins TRBV19 and TRBJ1-4; no firm D call. In germline, CDR1 is LNHDA, CDR2 SQIVND (reference sequence). The CDR3 contains 14 residues. Deletions cut 1 base from V and 4 bases from J, with 7 bases between. The DNA of the CDR3 is TGTGCCAGTAGTATAGGCCCCGTTAATGAAAAACTGTTTTTT. This gives the protein CASSIGPVNEKLFF.

The V gene is TRBV11-2, the J gene TRBJ1-6; D ambiguous. V dropped 3 bases and J dropped 4 bases, with 13 bases sitting between them. The CDR3 has 16 amino acids. Per germline, CDR1 SGHAT and CDR2 FQNNGV. The CDR3, as DNA: TGTGCCAGCAGCTTCGGTGCTCCGACTTATAATTCACCCCTCCACTTT. Translation: CASSFGAPTYNSPLHF.

The chain employs TRBV11-2 and TRBJ2-5; TRBD1 aligns across 9 bases. This CDR3 region has 13 residues. From germline, CDR1 is SGHAT and CDR2 FQNNGV. The trim removed 3 bases at V and 14 bases at J, leaving 10 bases unmatched. The CDR3 nucleotides are TGTGCCAGCAGCTTTCCGGGACAGGGAAAGTTTTACTTC. It codes for CASSFPGQGKFYF.

The V call is TRBV2, the J call TRBJ2-7, with D perhaps TRBD1 (5 bases). This CDR3 has 15 amino acids. Germline loops: CDR1 SNHLY, CDR2 FYNNEI. Trimming pared 7 bases from V and 4 bases from J, leaving 20 bases between. The CDR3 reads CASTLFGRQKYEQYF. CDR3 DNA sequence: TGTGCCAGCACGCTTTTCGGTAGACAGAAGTACGAGCAGTACTTC.

This sequence joins TRBV4-1 and TRBJ2-7; D unresolved. V shed 1 base and J shed 5 bases, with 3 bases lying between them. This CDR3 has 11 residues. The germline V gene has CDR1 MGHRA and CDR2 YSYEKL. The CDR3, as DNA: TGCGCCAGCAGCCAAGGGGACGAGCAGTACTTC. Its translation: CASSQGDEQYF.

This clone was seen more than once but under ten times. The J gene is TRBJ2-7, the V gene TRBV4-2, with 8 positions matching TRBD1. Germline V lookup: CDR1 LGHNA, CDR2 YNFKEQ. The length of the CDR3 is 15 residues. The junction had 8 bases not matched to a gene; V was cut back by 3 bases and J by 4 bases. The CDR3 protein is CASSQAEGQEYEQYF. The CDR3, as DNA: TGTGCCAGCAGCCAGGCGGAGGGACAGGAGTACGAGCAGTACTTC.

The J gene is TRBJ2-5, the V gene TRBV5-6; D possibly uses TRBD1 or TRBD2 (5 bases each). Trimming took off 4 bases at V and 3 bases at J, with 16 bases between the two ends. Germline CDR1 and CDR2: SGHDT and YYEEEE. The length of the CDR3 is 15 residues. The CDR3 coding sequence is TGTGCCAGCAGCGGGACCGGGAAATCGGAAGAGACCCAGTACTTC. Translating gives CASSGTGKSEETQYF.

A word on this clone: The same CDR3 can be traced to other DNA sequences in this sample. This rearrangement joins TRBV11-3 to TRBJ2-7; 7 bases fit TRBD1. The CDR3 totals 14 residues. Germline loops: CDR1 SGHNT, CDR2 YENEEA. V lost 5 bases and J lost 2; bases outside the gene matches: 6. CDR3 in amino acids: CASSPRDRPYEQYF. CDR3 bases: TGTGCCAGCAGCCCTAGGGACAGACCCTACGAGCAGTACTTC.

V is TRBV10-3 and J is TRBJ1-4, with 7 nucleotides matching TRBD1. Trimming took 6 bases from V and 8 from J; bases not matched to a gene: 6. The V gene's germline CDR1 is ENHRY and CDR2 SYGVKD. This CDR3 comprises 13 residues. This CDR3 reads CAISVMTGEKLFF. For the CDR3, the DNA is TGTGCCATCAGCGTAATGACAGGGGAAAAACTGTTTTTT.

CDR3 nucleotide sequence: TGTGCCAGTAGTTCCCAGGACAGGGGATCTTATGAAAAACTGTTTTTT. Translation: CASSSQDRGSYEKLFF. The chain joins TRBV19 to TRBJ1-4, with 9 bases that match TRBD1. CDR1 and CDR2 from the germline V gene are LNHDA and SQIVND (reference sequence). The CDR3 sequence is 16 residues long. V shed 5 bases and J 6 bases; nucleotides not matched to a gene: 10.

With regard to this clone: Different DNA sequences within this sample yield the same CDR3. This chain joins TRBV18 and TRBJ2-5; TRBD1 might be the D (5 bases). Per the germline V gene, CDR1 is KGHSH and CDR2 is LQKENI. Trimming took off 2 bases at V and 2 bases at J, with 9 bases between the two ends. This CDR3 spans 14 amino acids. The DNA of the CDR3 is TGTGCCAGCTCACCAAACCCAGGGCAAGAGACCCAGTACTTC. Encoded protein: CASSPNPGQETQYF.

The chain has TRBV5-1 and TRBJ1-1, with 7 bases that match TRBD1. In germline, CDR1 is SGHRS, CDR2 YFSETQ. The V segment lost 4 bases and the J segment 1 base; nucleotides outside the gene matches: 7. This CDR3 comprises 15 residues. In nucleotides, the CDR3 is TGCGCCAGCAGCCAGGGACAGCCGACGAACACTGAAGCTTTCTTT. Protein product: CASSQGQPTNTEAFF.

The chain couples TRBV5-5 to TRBJ2-7; weak D call: TRBD1 (6 bases). Trimming shortened V by 7 bases and J by 3 bases, and 17 bases separated the two germline ends. CDR1 is SGHKS, CDR2 YYEKEE, per germline (reference sequence). The CDR3 runs 14 residues. Here the CDR3 DNA reads TGTGCCAGCCATCCCGGGACACTGGGCTACGAGCAGTACTTC. As protein: CASHPGTLGYEQYF.

The rearrangement links TRBV11-2 to TRBJ1-2, with D uncertain. The CDR3 runs 13 residues. V was shortened by 5 bases and J by 8 bases, with 15 bases between the two germline ends. Germline V gene lookup returns CDR1 SGHAT and CDR2 FQNNGV. The CDR3 DNA is TGTGCCAGCAGCCATCAGGCTTGGGGAGGCTACACCTTC. This translates into CASSHQAWGGYTF.

J is TRBJ1-6 and V is TRBV30, with D perhaps matching TRBD1 (6 bases). Trimming cost V 5 bases and J 7 bases, with 18 bases left between them. Per germline, CDR1 GTSNPN and CDR2 SVGIG (reference sequence). The CDR3 totals 15 residues. In nucleotides, the CDR3 is TGTGCCTGGCAGAGGACAGCCGACCCAAATTCACCCCTCCACTTT. This encodes CAWQRTADPNSPLHF.

The rearrangement links TRBV19 to TRBJ1-5; 7 bases are shared with TRBD1. The V segment lost 3 bases and the J segment 3 bases; nucleotides outside the gene matches: 2. CDR1 and CDR2 (germline): LNHDA, SQIVND (reference sequence). The CDR3 has 14 residues. The CDR3 sequence: CASSMGQHNQPQHF. CDR3 sequence (DNA): TGTGCCAGTAGTATGGGACAGCACAATCAGCCCCAGCATTTT.